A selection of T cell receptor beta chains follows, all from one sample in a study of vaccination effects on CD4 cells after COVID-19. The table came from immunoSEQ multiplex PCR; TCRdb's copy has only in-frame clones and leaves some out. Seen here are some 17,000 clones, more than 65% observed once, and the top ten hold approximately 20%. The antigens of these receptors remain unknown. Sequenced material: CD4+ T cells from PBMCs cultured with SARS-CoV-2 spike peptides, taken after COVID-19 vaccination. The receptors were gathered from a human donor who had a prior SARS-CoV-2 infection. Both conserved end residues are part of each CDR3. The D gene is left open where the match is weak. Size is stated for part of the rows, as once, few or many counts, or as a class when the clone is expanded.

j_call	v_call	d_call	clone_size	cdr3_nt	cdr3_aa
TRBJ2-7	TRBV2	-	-	TGTGCCAGCAGTCAGGGACTGTCCTACGAGCAGTACTTC	CASSQGLSYEQYF
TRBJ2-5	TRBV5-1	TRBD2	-	TGCGCCAGCAGCTTATCCAGCGGGGGAGAGACCCAGTACTTC	CASSLSSGGETQYF
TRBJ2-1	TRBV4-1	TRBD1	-	TGCGCCAGCAGCCACCCCACGGGACAGGGGTATGAGCAGTTCTTC	CASSHPTGQGYEQFF
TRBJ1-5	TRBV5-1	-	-	TGCGCCAGCAGCTTGGGCGAGATCGGGGACAATCAGCCCCAGCATTTT	CASSLGEIGDNQPQHF
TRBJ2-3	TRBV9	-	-	TGTGCCAGCAGCGTGAGAGGAGGAGATACGCAGTATTTT	CASSVRGGDTQYF
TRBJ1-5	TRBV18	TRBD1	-	TGTGCCAGCTCACTCATTCCGGGACAGCTTCCCCCCCAGCATTTT	CASSLIPGQLPPQHF
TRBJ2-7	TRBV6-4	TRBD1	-	TGTGCCAGCACTCGCCCCCGACAGGGGGCCTACCCCTACGAGCAGTACTTC	CASTRPRQGAYPYEQYF
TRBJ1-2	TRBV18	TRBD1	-	TGTGCCAGCTCACCACAGGGGGCGCAAGATGGCTACACCTTC	CASSPQGAQDGYTF
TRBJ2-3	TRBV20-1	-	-	TGCAGTGCTGGTGGGAGGACTAGCACAGATACGCAGTATTTT	CSAGGRTSTDTQYF
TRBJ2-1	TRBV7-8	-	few	TGTGCCAGCAGCTTAGAACCCGGGGGGCCCCGATACAATGAGCAGTTCTTC	CASSLEPGGPRYNEQFF
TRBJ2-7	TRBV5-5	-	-	TGTGCCAGCAGCTTGGAGCCAGCAACCTCCTACGAGCAGTACTTC	CASSLEPATSYEQYF
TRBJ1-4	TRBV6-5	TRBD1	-	TGTGCCAGCAGACAACAGGGGGTGGGTGAAAAACTGTTTTTT	CASRQQGVGEKLFF
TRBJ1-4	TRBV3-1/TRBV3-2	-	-	TGTGCCAGCAGCCAAGGGCCTAATGAAAAACTGTTTTTT	CASSQGPNEKLFF
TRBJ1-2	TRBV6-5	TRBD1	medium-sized	TGTGCCAGCAGCGGGACAGGGGGCGCATTGCGCGGCTACACCTTC	CASSGTGGALRGYTF
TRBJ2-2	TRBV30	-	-	TGTGCCTGGGGCCGGGGAACCGGGGAGCTGTTTTTT	CAWGRGTGELFF
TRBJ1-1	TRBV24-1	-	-	TGTGCCACCAGTGATAATGCGGTCTGCCGATTGAACACTGAAGCTTTCTTT	CATSDNAVCRLNTEAFF
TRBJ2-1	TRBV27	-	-	TGTGCCAGCAGCCGCAACGGGGGAAATGAGCAGTTCTTC	CASSRNGGNEQFF
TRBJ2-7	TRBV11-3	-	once	TGTGCCAGCAGCTTAGCCCTAATTGGCGAGCAGTACTTC	CASSLALIGEQYF
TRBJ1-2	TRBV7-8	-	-	TGTGCCAGCAGCCCGGACAGTGCGACTTATGGCTACACCTTC	CASSPDSATYGYTF
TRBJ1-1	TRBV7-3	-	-	TGTGCCAGCAGCTTAGGCCAGCAAAACACTGAAGCTTTCTTT	CASSLGQQNTEAFF
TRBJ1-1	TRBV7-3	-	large	TGTGCCAGCAGCTTCTTAGGGGGAAATTCGAACACTGAAGCTTTCTTT	CASSFLGGNSNTEAFF
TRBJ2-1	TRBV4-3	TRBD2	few	TGCGCCAGCAGCCAAGACCTCCGGGGGGATGAGCAGTTCTTC	CASSQDLRGDEQFF
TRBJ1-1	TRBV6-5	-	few	-	CASSSSTGNTEAFF
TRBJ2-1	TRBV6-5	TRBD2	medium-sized	TGTGCCAGCAGTTACTCTAGCGGGGGGTCCTATGAGCAGTTCTTC	CASSYSSGGSYEQFF
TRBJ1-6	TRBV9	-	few	TGTGCCAGCAGCGTGTCCAGGGGTAATTCACCCCTCCACTTT	CASSVSRGNSPLHF
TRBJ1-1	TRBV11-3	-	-	TGTGCCAGCAGCTTAATGTCGAGGAACACTGAAGCTTTCTTT	CASSLMSRNTEAFF
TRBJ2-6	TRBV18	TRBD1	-	TGTGCCAGCTCACGAGGACAGGGGGCGTCTGGGGCCAACGTCCTGACTTTC	CASSRGQGASGANVLTF
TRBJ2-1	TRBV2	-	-	TGTGCCAGCAAGGGGACCCGGGACTACAATGAGCAGTTCTTC	CASKGTRDYNEQFF
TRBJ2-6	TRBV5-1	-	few	TGCGCCAGCAGCTTGGGGGCCATAACTGGGGCCAACGTCCTGACTTTC	CASSLGAITGANVLTF
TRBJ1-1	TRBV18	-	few	TGTGCCAGCTCACCACTCCAGGCAAACACTGAAGCTTTCTTT	CASSPLQANTEAFF
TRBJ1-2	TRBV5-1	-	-	TGCGCCAGCAGCGAACAGGACGGGAACTATGGCTACACCTTC	CASSEQDGNYGYTF
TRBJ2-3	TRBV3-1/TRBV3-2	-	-	TGTGCCAGCAGCCCCCCTGAAGGCCTGACTAGCACAGATACGCAGTATTTT	CASSPPEGLTSTDTQYF
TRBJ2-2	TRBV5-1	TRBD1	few	TGCGCCAGCAGCTCCGGGACAGGGAACACCGGGGAGCTGTTTTTT	CASSSGTGNTGELFF
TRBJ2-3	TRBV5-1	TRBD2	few	TGCGCCAGCAGCTACGGGGGGGCTACGACAACGGATACGCAGTATTTT	CASSYGGATTTDTQYF
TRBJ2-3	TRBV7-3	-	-	TGTGCCAGCAGCTCGGGACTTAGCAGAGATACGCAGTATTTT	CASSSGLSRDTQYF
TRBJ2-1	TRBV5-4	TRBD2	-	TGTGCCAGCAGCTTGGGGAGCGGGGGGCCCTACAATGAGCAGTTCTTC	CASSLGSGGPYNEQFF
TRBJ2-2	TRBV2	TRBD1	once	TGTGCCAGTTTCCCGAAGCCCGGGACAGCAAACACCGGGGAGCTGTTTTTT	CASFPKPGTANTGELFF